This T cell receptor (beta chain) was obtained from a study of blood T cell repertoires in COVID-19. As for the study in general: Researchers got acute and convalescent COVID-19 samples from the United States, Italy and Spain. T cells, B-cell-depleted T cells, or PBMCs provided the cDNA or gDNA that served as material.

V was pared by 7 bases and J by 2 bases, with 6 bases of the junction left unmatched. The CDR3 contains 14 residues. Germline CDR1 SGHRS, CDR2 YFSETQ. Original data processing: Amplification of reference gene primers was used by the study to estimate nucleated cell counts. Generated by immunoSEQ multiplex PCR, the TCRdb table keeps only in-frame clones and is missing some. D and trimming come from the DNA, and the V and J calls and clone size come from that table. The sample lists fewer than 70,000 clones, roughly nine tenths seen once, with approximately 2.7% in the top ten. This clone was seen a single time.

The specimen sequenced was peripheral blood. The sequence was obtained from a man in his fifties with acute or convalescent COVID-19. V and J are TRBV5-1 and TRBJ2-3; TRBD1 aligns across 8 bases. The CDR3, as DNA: TGCGCCAGCGGCAGACAGGGGTCCACAGATACGCAGTATTTT. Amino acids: CASGRQGSTDTQYF.